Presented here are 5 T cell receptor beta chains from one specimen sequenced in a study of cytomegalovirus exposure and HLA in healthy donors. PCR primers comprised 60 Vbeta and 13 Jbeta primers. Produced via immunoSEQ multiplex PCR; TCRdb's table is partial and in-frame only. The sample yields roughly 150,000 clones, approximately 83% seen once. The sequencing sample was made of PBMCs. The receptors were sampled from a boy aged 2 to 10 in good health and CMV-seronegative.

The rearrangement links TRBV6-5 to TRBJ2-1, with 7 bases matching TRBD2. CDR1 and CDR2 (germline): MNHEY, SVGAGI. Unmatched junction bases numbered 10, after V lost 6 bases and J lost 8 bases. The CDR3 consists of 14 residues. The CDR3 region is CASSPGLVSDEQFF. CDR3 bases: TGTGCCAGCAGCCCTGGACTAGTTTCGGATGAGCAGTTCTTC.

The CDR3 region has the DNA TGTGCCAGCTCACCACCGTTACTAGCGGGAGGAACCGGGGAGCTGTTTTTT. This sequence encodes CASSPPLLAGGTGELFF. This chain joins TRBV18 and TRBJ2-2, with 12 bases matching TRBD2. This CDR3 spans 17 amino acids. Per germline, CDR1 KGHSH and CDR2 LQKENI. V was clipped by 0 bases and J by 5 bases; unmatched bases: 4.

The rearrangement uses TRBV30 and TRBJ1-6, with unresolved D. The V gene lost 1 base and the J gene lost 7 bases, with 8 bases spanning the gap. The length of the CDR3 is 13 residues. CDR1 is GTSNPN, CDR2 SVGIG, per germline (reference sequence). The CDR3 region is CAWSDRVNSPLHF. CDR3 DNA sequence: TGTGCCTGGAGTGACCGCGTCAATTCACCCCTCCACTTT.

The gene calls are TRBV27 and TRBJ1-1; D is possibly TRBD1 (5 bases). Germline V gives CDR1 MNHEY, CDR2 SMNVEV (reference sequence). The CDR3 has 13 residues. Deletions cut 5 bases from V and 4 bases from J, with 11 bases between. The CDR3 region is CASSLQGITEAFF. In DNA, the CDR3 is TGTGCCAGCAGTCTCCAGGGCATCACTGAAGCTTTCTTT.

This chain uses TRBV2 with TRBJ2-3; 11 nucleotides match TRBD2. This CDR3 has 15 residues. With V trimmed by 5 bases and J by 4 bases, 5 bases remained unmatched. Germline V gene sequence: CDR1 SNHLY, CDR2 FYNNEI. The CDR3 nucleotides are TGTGCCAGCAGTATTAGCGGGGGGGCAGCAGATACGCAGTATTTT. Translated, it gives CASSISGGAADTQYF.